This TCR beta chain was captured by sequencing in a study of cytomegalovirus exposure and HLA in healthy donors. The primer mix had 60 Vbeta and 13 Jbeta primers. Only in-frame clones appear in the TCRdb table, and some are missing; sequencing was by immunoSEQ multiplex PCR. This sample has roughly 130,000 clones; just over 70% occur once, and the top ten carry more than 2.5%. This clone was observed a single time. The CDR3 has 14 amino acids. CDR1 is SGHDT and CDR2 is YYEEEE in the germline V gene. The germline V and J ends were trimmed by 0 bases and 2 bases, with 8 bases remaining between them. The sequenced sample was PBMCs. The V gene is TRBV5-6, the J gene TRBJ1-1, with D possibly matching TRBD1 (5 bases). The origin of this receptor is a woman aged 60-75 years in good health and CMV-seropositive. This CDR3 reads CASSLGGGNTEAFF. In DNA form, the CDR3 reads TGTGCCAGCAGCTTGGGGGGGGGTAACACTGAAGCTTTCTTT.